The 13 T cell receptor beta chains below come from one sample, sequenced in a study of blood T cell repertoires in COVID-19. Libraries were prepared by immunoSEQ multiplex PCR; TCRdb keeps only in-frame clonotypes and omits some of them. The sample lists roughly 150,000 clones, roughly 85% occurring once. Sequencing was performed on peripheral blood. These receptors came from a human donor in a cohort sampled during active COVID-19.

The J gene is TRBJ2-7, the V gene TRBV29-1; 9 bases map to TRBD1. The V segment lost 1 base and the J segment 6 bases; nucleotides outside the gene matches: 13. Germline lookup yields CDR1 SQVTM and CDR2 ANQGSEA. The CDR3 is 16 amino acids. DNA for the CDR3: TGCAGCGTTGAAGGAGAAGGGACAGGGATATCCAGCGAGCAGTACTTC. Translation gives CSVEGEGTGISSEQYF.

The chain links TRBV7-3 to TRBJ2-2; 10 bases line up with TRBD1. Germline V gene lookup returns CDR1 SGHTA and CDR2 FQGTGA. V shed 5 bases and J 8 bases; nucleotides not matched to a gene: 11. CDR3 length: 16 amino acids. CDR3 DNA: TGTGCCAGCAGCCTCGTCGGAGACAGGGGGCGGGGGGAGCTGTTTTTT. Protein: CASSLVGDRGRGELFF.

This clone was observed a few times. The chain employs TRBV3-1 (or the pseudogene TRBV3-2) and TRBJ2-2, with TRBD1 as a possible D gene (6 bases). V was cut by 1 base and J by 4 bases, with 13 bases left in between. Germline V gives CDR1 LGHDT, CDR2 YNNKEL (reference sequence). The CDR3 loop spans 16 amino acids. The CDR3 nucleotides read TGTGCCAGCAGCCAAGGGGTAACAGGGTTCACCGGGGAGCTGTTTTTT. Amino acids: CASSQGVTGFTGELFF.

The chain is built from TRBV5-1 and TRBJ2-5; maybe TRBD1 (5 bases). The CDR3 is 13 residues long. Deletions cut 4 bases from V and 3 bases from J, with 10 bases between. Germline CDR1 is SGHRS and CDR2 is YFSETQ. The CDR3 coding sequence is TGCGCCAGCAGCCGCCAGGGTGAAGAGACCCAGTACTTC. Translated: CASSRQGEETQYF.

The chain joins TRBV11-2 to TRBJ1-1, with no clear D. The CDR3 loop spans 10 amino acids. The germline V and J ends were trimmed by 6 bases and 8 bases, with 7 bases remaining between them. Germline CDR1 SGHAT, CDR2 FQNNGV. CDR3: CASRRGEAFF. In DNA form, the CDR3 reads TGTGCCAGCAGGAGAGGGGAAGCTTTCTTT.

This clone was seen only once. The chain uses TRBV7-3 and TRBJ1-6, with D unresolved. Germline CDR1 reads SGHTA; CDR2 reads FQGTGA. The CDR3 has 12 residues. V gave up 2 bases and J gave up 7 bases, with 3 bases separating them. The CDR3 bases are TGTGCCAGCAGCTTACCGAATTCACCCCTCCACTTT. Protein: CASSLPNSPLHF.

The rearrangement uses TRBV7-4 and TRBJ1-4, with 11 bases aligning to TRBD1. With V trimmed by 1 base and J by 0 bases, 7 bases remained unmatched. The CDR3 is 19 residues long. From germline, CDR1 is SGHVT and CDR2 SQSDAQ. The CDR3 sequence: CASSLGRDRGYATNEKLFF. CDR3 coding DNA: TGTGCCAGCAGCTTAGGGAGGGACAGGGGGTATGCAACTAATGAAAAACTGTTTTTT.

Regarding this clone: The junction departs from the called germline gene at one end, perhaps through a read error. The rearrangement joins TRBV4-3 to TRBJ1-4; possibly TRBD1 for D (6 bases). Per germline, CDR1 LGHNA and CDR2 YSLEER. This CDR3 spans 16 amino acids. Here the CDR3 reads CASSQSGTRGSEELFF. DNA of the CDR3: TGCGCCAGCAGCCAAAGTGGGACAAGGGGATCTGAAGAACTGTTTTTT.

This chain uses TRBV2 with TRBJ2-1; 8 positions agree with TRBD1. Germline CDR1 SNHLY, CDR2 FYNNEI. V lost 7 bases, J lost 1 base, and 9 bases stayed unmatched. The CDR3 has 16 amino acids. This chain's CDR3 is CASTLGTGGSYNEQFF. CDR3 coding DNA: TGTGCCAGCACTCTCGGGACAGGAGGGTCCTACAATGAGCAGTTCTTC.

The chain couples TRBV19 to TRBJ2-1; D gene unclear. V was trimmed by 1 base and J by 1 base, leaving 8 bases between them. Germline-derived CDR1 and CDR2 are LNHDA and SQIVND (reference sequence). The CDR3 is made up of 15 amino acids. The CDR3 region is CASSIGRDSYNEQFF. CDR3 in DNA: TGTGCCAGTAGTATAGGTCGCGATTCCTACAATGAGCAGTTCTTC. Full variable domain (rest looked up from reference TRBV19 and TRBJ2-1): DGGITQSPKYLFRKEGQNVTLSCEQNLNHDAMYWYRQDPGQGLRLIYYSQIVNDFQKGDIAEGYSVSREKKESFPLTVTSAQKNPTAFYLCASSIGRDSYNEQFFGPGTRLTVL.

The chain is built from TRBV5-5 and TRBJ1-2, with D possibly being TRBD1 (6 bases). The CDR3 contains 15 residues. CDR1 is SGHKS and CDR2 is YYEKEE in the germline V gene (reference sequence). The V end lost 3 bases, the J end lost 4 bases, and 16 bases lay between the germline ends. CDR3 sequence reads: CASSSTGTTPYGYTF. The CDR3 coding sequence is TGTGCCAGCAGCTCGACCGGGACAACTCCCTATGGCTACACCTTC.

The chain is built from TRBV24-1 and TRBJ1-2; 8 bases map to TRBD1. The V and J ends lost 5 bases and 1 base, in that order; junction bases with no gene match: 2. There are 14 residues in the CDR3. The V gene's germline CDR1 is KGHDR and CDR2 SFDVKD. The CDR3 loop reads CATSGQGNNYGYTF. For the CDR3, the DNA is TGTGCCACCAGTGGACAGGGGAATAACTATGGCTACACCTTC.

The genes are TRBV6-6 and TRBJ1-4; 9 bases map to TRBD1. V trimming: 3 bases; J trimming: 8 bases; junction bases outside the gene matches: 10. Germline CDR1 reads MNHNY; CDR2 reads SVGAGI (reference sequence). The CDR3 sequence is 16 residues long. The CDR3 DNA is TGTGCCAGCAGTTATGGTGTGGGACAGGGTCGCGAAAAACTGTTTTTT. It specifies CASSYGVGQGREKLFF.